The rows below give T cell receptor beta chains drawn from one sample of a study of blood T cell repertoires in COVID-19. Some clones are missing from TCRdb's copy, which holds only in-frame ones; the method was immunoSEQ multiplex PCR. This sample yields tens of thousands of clones, of which about 89% are seen a single time; 4.9% belongs to the top ten. The sequencing input was peripheral blood. The receptor source for this set is a man aged 45 to 65 with active or convalescent COVID-19. Both conserved end residues are part of each CDR3. The order of the fields is D gene, J gene, V gene, clone size, CDR3 protein, CDR3 DNA. The D gene is left open where the match is weak. For some rows the clone size is stated as once, few or many, or as a class when expanded; others skip it.

- | TRBJ2-5 | TRBV7-9 | - | CASSPGNQETQYF | TGTGCCAGCAGCCCAGGCAACCAAGAGACCCAGTACTTC
TRBD2 | TRBJ2-1 | TRBV29-1 | once | CSVMKGLAGLAEQFF | TGCAGCGTTATGAAGGGACTAGCGGGTCTCGCAGAGCAGTTCTTC
- | TRBJ1-2 | TRBV19 | few | CASTRAGYGYTF | TGTGCCAGTACCAGGGCTGGGTATGGCTACACCTTC
TRBD1 | TRBJ1-5 | TRBV18 | - | CASSPLQGPSNQPQHF | TGTGCCAGCTCACCCCTACAGGGGCCGAGCAATCAGCCCCAGCATTTT
- | TRBJ1-5 | TRBV19 | - | CASSIPGGNNQPQHF | TGTGCCAGTAGTATACCGGGGGGTAACAATCAGCCCCAGCATTTT
TRBD2 | TRBJ2-5 | TRBV28 | - | CASSAGGHTETQYF | TGTGCCAGCAGTGCGGGGGGGCACACAGAGACCCAGTACTTC
TRBD1 | TRBJ2-3 | TRBV5-1 | - | CASSHEGGTGASSTDTQYF | TGCGCCAGCAGCCACGAAGGCGGGACAGGGGCGTCTAGCACAGATACGCAGTATTTT
TRBD1 | TRBJ2-1 | TRBV7-6 | - | CASSLRSGTGGVGVDNEQFF | TGTGCCAGCAGCTTACGGTCCGGGACAGGGGGCGTTGGAGTGGACAATGAGCAGTTCTTC
- | TRBJ2-6 | TRBV2 | - | CASSDLARGSGANVLTF | TGTGCCAGCAGTGACCTCGCGCGGGGCTCTGGGGCCAACGTCCTGACTTTC
TRBD1 | TRBJ1-6 | TRBV9 | - | CASSAQGQGNSPLHF | TGTGCCAGCAGCGCCCAGGGACAGGGAAATTCACCCCTCCACTTT
- | TRBJ1-3 | TRBV5-5 | - | CASSLDTAGNTIYF | TGTGCCAGCAGCTTGGATACAGCTGGAAACACCATATATTTT
TRBD2 | TRBJ2-3 | TRBV5-1 | - | CASSSLAGGPDTQYF | TGCGCCAGCAGCTCACTAGCGGGGGGGCCAGATACGCAGTATTTT
- | TRBJ1-1 | TRBV19 | - | CASSISTVNTEAFF | TGTGCCAGTAGTATATCGACAGTGAACACTGAAGCTTTCTTT
TRBD1 | TRBJ1-5 | TRBV5-1 | few | CASSEGQGSNQPQHF | TGCGCCAGCAGCGAGGGACAGGGGAGCAATCAGCCCCAGCATTTT
- | TRBJ1-2 | TRBV7-2 | - | CASSASQGSGGYTF | TGTGCCAGCAGCGCGTCCCAGGGTTCAGGAGGCTACACCTTC
- | TRBJ2-3 | TRBV9 | - | CASSVGGPAESTQYF | TGTGCCAGCAGCGTAGGGGGGCCAGCGGAATCCACCCAGTATTTT
- | TRBJ2-7 | TRBV12-3/TRBV12-4 | - | CASTRGLREQYF | TGTGCCAGCACCCGGGGGTTGCGGGAGCAGTACTTC
- | TRBJ2-7 | TRBV28 | - | CASGPQGSHEQYF | TGTGCCAGCGGGCCACAGGGAAGTCACGAGCAGTACTTC
- | TRBJ1-4 | TRBV3-1/TRBV3-2 | once | CASSQDTGYEKLFF | TGTGCCAGCAGCCAAGATACGGGGTATGAAAAACTGTTTTTT
- | TRBJ1-1 | TRBV11-2 | - | CASSLTRTSGTEAFF | TGTGCCAGCAGCTTAACCCGGACATCGGGCACTGAAGCTTTCTTT
- | TRBJ2-5 | TRBV2 | - | CASSYGQGGQETQYF | TGTGCCAGCAGCTACGGACAGGGAGGGCAAGAGACCCAGTACTTC
TRBD2 | TRBJ2-1 | TRBV6-1 | once | CATGTSGADEQFF | TGTGCCACCGGGACTAGCGGGGCGGATGAGCAGTTCTTC
TRBD2 | TRBJ2-2 | TRBV4-3 | - | CASSQDFGAGGHTGELFF | TGCGCCAGCAGCCAAGATTTTGGAGCGGGGGGGCACACCGGGGAGCTGTTTTTT